The present TCR beta chain was sequenced within a study of blood T cell repertoires in COVID-19. The overall study: PBMCs, B-cell-depleted T cells, or T cells were the source of the cDNA or gDNA that made up the material.

This CDR3 is 13 amino acids long. CDR1 is MNHNY, CDR2 SVGAGI, per germline (reference sequence). V dropped 6 bases and J dropped 7 bases, with 13 bases sitting between them. Seattle cases were enrolled at active infection and followed longitudinally. Original processing methods: Reference gene primer amplification yielded estimated nucleated cell counts. Method: immunoSEQ multiplex PCR; TCRdb's copy keeps in-frame clones and lacks some. V, J and clone size are those of that table, while D and trimming were read from the DNA. The data contain approximately 33,000 clones, roughly 88% of them singletons.

This rearrangement joins TRBV6-6 to TRBJ2-4; D may be TRBD1 (6 bases). Sequencing was performed on peripheral blood. This TCR derives from a man aged 55-75 years with COVID-19, enrolled during active disease. In DNA form, the CDR3 reads TGTGCCAGCAGCCCCATCAGGGGTAACATTCAGTACTTC. The encoded protein is CASSPIRGNIQYF.